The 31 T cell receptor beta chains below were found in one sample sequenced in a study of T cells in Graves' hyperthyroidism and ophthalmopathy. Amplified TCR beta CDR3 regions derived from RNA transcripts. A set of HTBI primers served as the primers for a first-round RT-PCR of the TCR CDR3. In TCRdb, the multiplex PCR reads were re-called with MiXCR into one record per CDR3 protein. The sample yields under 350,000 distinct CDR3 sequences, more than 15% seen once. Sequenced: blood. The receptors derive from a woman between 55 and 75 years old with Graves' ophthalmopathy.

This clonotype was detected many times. The CDR3 region has the DNA TGTGCCAGCACCCTCCGGCGGAACACTGAAGCTTTCTTT. This translates into CASTLRRNTEAFF. The chain carries TRBV12-3 or TRBV12-4 and TRBJ1-1; no clear D. Trimming stripped 7 bases from V and 1 base from J, with 10 bases between. This CDR3 has 13 residues.

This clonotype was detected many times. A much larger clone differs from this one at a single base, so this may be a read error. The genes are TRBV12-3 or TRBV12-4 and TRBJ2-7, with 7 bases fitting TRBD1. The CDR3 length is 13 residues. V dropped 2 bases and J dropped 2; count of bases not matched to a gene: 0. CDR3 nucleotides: TGTGCCAGCAGTTTAACAGGGGCCTACGAGCAGTACTTC. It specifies CASSLTGAYEQYF.

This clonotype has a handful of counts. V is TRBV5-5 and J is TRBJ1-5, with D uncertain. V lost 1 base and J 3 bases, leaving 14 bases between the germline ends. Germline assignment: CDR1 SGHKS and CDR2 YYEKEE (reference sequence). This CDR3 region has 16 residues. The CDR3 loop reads CASSLFGNHHNQPQHF. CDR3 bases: TGTGCCAGCAGCTTGTTTGGGAACCATCACAATCAGCCCCAGCATTTT.

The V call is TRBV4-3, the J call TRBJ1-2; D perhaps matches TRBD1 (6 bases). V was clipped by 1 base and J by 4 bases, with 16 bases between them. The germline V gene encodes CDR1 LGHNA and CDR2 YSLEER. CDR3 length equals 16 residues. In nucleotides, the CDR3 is TGCGCCAGCAGCCAAGGAGTGTCCGGGGGCGGCTATGGCTACACCTTC. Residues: CASSQGVSGGGYGYTF.

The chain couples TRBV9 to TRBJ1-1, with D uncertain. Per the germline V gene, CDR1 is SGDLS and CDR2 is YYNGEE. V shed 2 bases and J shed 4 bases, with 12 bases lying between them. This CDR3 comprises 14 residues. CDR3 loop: CASSVPPSVTEAFF. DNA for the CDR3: TGTGCCAGCAGCGTTCCACCGTCTGTCACTGAAGCTTTCTTT.

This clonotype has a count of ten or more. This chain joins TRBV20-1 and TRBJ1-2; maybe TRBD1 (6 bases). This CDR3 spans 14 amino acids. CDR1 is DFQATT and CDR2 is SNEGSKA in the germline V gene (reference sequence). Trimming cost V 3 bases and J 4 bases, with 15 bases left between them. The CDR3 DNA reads TGCAGTGCTAGGGACTTGACAGGAACCTATGGCTACACCTTC. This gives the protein CSARDLTGTYGYTF.

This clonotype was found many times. In nucleotides, the CDR3 is TGTGCCACCAGTGAGGTAGGACGCCAGCCCCAGCATTTT. Translation: CATSEVGRQPQHF. V and J are TRBV24-1 and TRBJ1-5; D gene unclear. V lost 4 bases, J lost 7 bases, and 10 bases lay in between. The CDR3 loop spans 13 amino acids. Germline loops: CDR1 KGHDR, CDR2 SFDVKD.

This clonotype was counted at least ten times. CDR3 DNA: TGTGCCAGCAGTTCTAGCGGGCGCACGGGTGCCTACGAGCAGTACTTC. Protein sequence: CASSSSGRTGAYEQYF. V usage is TRBV28 and J usage is TRBJ2-7, with 8 nucleotides matching TRBD2. The CDR3 consists of 16 residues. Germline V lookup: CDR1 MDHEN, CDR2 SYDVKM. J lost 2 bases, V lost 4 bases, and 10 bases had no gene match.

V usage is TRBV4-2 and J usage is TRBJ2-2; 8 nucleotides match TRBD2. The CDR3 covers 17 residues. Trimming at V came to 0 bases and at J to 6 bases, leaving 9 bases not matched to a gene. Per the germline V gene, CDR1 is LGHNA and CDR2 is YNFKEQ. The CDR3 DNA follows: TGTGCCAGCAGCCAAGACAAGCACCCGGGGGGGGCCGGGGAGCTGTTTTTT. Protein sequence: CASSQDKHPGGAGELFF.

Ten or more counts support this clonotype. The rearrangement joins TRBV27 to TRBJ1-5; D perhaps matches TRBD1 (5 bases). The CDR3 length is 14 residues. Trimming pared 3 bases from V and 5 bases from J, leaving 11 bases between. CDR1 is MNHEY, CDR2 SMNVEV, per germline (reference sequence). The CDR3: CASSFRRVDQPQHF. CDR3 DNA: TGTGCCAGCAGTTTTCGCAGGGTGGATCAGCCCCAGCATTTT.

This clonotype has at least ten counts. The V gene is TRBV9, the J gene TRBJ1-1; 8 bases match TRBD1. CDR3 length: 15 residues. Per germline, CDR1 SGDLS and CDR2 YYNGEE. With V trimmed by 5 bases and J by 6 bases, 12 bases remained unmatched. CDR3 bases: TGTGCCAGCAGAGATGACAGGGGCGGGGGGGCTGAAGCTTTCTTT. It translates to CASRDDRGGGAEAFF.

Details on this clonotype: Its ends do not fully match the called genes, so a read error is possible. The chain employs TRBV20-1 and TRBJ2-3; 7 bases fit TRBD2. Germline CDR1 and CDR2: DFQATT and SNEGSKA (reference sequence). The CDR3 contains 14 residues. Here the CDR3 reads CSARGTTQGDMQYF. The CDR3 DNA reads TGCAGTGCTAGGGGGACTACCCAAGGGGATATGCAGTATTTT.

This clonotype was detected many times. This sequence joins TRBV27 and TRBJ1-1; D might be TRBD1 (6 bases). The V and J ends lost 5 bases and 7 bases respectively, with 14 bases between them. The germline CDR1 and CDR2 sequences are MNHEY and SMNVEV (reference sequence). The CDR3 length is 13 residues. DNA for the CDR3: TGTGCCAGCAGTATAGGGGGAAAAGTTGAAGCTTTCTTT. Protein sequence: CASSIGGKVEAFF.

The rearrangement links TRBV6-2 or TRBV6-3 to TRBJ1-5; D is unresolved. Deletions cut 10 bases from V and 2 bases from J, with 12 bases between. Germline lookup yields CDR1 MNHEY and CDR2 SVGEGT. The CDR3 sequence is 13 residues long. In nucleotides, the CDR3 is TGTGCCACCAGGAGAGCAGGCAATCAGCCCCAGCATTTT. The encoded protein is CATRRAGNQPQHF.

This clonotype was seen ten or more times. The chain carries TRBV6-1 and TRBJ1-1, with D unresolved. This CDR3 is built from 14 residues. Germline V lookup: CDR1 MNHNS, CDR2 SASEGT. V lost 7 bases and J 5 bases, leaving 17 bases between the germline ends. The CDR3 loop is CASNREGLRTEAFF. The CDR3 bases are TGTGCCAGCAACCGGGAGGGATTACGGACTGAAGCTTTCTTT.

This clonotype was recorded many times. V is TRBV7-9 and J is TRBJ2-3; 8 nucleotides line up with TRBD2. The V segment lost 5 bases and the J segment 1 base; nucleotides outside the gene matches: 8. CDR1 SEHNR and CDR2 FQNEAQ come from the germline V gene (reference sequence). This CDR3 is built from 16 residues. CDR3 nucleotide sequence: TGTGCCAGCAGCACACGGGCGACTAGCGGCACAGATACGCAGTATTTT. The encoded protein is CASSTRATSGTDTQYF.

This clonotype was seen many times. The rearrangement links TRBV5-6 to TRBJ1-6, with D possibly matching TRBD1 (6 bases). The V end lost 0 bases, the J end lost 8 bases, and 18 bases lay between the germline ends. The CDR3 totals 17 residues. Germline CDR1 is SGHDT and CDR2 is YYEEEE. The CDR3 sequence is CASSLAAIRPGDSPLHF. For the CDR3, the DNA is TGTGCCAGCAGCTTGGCCGCAATTCGACCAGGGGATTCACCCCTCCACTTT.

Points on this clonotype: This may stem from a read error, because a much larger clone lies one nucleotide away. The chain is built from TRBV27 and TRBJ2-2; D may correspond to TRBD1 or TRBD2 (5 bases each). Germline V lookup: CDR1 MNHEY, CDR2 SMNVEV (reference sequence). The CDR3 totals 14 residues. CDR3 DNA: TGTGCCAGCAGAGTCAGGGTGGTAACCGGGGACCTGTTTTTT. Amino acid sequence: CASRVRVVTGDLFF.

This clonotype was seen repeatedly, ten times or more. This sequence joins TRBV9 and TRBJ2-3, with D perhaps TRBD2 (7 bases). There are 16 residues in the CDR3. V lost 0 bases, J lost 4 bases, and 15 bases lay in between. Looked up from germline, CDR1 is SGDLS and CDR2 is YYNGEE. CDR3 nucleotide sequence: TGTGCCAGCAGCGTAGACCCGGGGGGCGTCCCAGATACGCAGTATTTT. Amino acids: CASSVDPGGVPDTQYF.

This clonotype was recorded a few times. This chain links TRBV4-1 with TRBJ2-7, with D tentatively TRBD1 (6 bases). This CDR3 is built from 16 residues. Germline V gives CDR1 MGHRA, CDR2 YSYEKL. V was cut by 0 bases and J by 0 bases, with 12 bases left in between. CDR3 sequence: CASSQDEARGSYEQYF. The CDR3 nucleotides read TGCGCCAGCAGCCAAGATGAAGCCAGGGGCTCCTACGAGCAGTACTTC.

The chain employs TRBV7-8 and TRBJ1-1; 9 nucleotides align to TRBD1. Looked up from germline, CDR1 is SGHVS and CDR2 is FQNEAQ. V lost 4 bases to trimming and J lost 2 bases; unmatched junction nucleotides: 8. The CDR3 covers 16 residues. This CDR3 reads CASSSRDRDGNTEAFF. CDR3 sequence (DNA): TGTGCCAGCAGCTCCCGGGACAGGGATGGAAACACTGAAGCTTTCTTT. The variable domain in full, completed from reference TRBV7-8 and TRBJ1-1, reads GAGVSQSPRYKVAKRGQDVALRCDPISGHVSLFWYQQALGQGPEFLTYFQNEAQLDKSGLPSDRFFAERPEGSVSTLKIQRTQQEDSAVYLCASSSRDRDGNTEAFFGQGTRLTVV.

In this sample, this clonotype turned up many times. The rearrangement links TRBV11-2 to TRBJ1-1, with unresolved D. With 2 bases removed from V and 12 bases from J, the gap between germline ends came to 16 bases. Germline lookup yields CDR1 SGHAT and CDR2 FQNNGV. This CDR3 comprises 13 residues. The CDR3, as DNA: TGTGCCAGCAGCTTAACCCCGACGGGCCCAACTTTCTTT. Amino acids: CASSLTPTGPTFF.

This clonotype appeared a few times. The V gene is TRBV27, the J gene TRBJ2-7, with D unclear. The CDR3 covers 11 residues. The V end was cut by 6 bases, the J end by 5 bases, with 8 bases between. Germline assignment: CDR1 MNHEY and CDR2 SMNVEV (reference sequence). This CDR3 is CASRLSDEQYF. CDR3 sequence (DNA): TGTGCCAGCAGGCTGAGCGACGAGCAGTACTTC.

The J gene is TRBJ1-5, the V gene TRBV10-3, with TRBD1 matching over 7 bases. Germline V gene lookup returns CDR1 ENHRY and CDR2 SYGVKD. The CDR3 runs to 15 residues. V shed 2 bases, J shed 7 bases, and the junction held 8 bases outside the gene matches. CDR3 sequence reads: CAISETQDRSQPQHF. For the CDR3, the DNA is TGTGCCATCAGTGAGACACAGGACAGGAGCCAGCCCCAGCATTTT.

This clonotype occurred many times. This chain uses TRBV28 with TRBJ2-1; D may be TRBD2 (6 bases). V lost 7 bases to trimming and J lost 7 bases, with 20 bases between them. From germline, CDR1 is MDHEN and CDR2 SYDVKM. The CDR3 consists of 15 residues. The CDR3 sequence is CASTPGASARNEQFF. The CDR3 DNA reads TGTGCCAGCACCCCCGGGGCTAGCGCTAGAAATGAGCAGTTCTTC.

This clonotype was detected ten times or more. The DNA for the CDR3 is TGTGCCAGCAGTTACTCCAGAGGTCATGGCTACACCTTC. This codes for CASSYSRGHGYTF. The gene calls are TRBV12-3 or TRBV12-4 and TRBJ1-2; no firm D call. Trimming removed 4 bases from V and 6 bases from J, with 12 bases in between. The CDR3 length is 13 residues.

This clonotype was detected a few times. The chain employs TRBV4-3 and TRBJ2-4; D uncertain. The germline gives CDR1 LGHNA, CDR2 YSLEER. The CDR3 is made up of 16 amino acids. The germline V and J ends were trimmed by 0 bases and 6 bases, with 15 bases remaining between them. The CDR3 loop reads CASSQEIGNKGNIQYF. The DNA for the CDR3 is TGCGCCAGCAGCCAAGAAATTGGGAATAAGGGAAACATTCAGTACTTC.

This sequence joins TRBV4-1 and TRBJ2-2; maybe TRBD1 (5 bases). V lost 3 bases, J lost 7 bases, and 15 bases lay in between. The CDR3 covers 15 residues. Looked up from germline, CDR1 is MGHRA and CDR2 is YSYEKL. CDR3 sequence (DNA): TGCGCCAGCAGCCACCCAATGCGGACAAACGGGGAGCTGTTTTTT. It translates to CASSHPMRTNGELFF.

In DNA, the CDR3 is TGTGCCAGCGCCCTTGGGACTGGGGATTACGTTGGCTACACCTTC. Residues: CASALGTGDYVGYTF. The J gene is TRBJ1-2, the V gene TRBV5-8; tentative D call: TRBD1 (5 bases). The V end was cut by 7 bases, the J end by 7 bases, with 23 bases between. Germline V gene lookup returns CDR1 SGHTS and CDR2 YDEGEE. The CDR3 length is 15 residues.

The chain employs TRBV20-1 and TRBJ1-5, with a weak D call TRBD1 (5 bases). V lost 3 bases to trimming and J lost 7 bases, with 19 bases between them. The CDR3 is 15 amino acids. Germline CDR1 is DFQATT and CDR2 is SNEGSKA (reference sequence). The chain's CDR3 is CSASLRGTSAQPQHF. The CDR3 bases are TGCAGTGCTAGTTTGCGGGGCACTTCGGCGCAGCCCCAGCATTTT.

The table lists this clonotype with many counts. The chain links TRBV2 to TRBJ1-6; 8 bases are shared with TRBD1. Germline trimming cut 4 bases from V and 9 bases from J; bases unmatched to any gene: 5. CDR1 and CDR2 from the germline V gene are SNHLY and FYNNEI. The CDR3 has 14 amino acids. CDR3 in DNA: TGTGCCAGCAGTGTCGACAGGGGTGGTTCACCCCTCCACTTT. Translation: CASSVDRGGSPLHF.